This T cell receptor (beta chain) derives from a study of T cell responses to AZD1222 COVID-19 vaccine. Study-wide results and limits: Increased Spike-specific TCR breadth and depth were observed after two AZD1222 doses. Donors were chiefly white British, with a greater number of females, and clonal diversity was perhaps underestimated.

In the case of this clone: Its target is not known.

The data were produced by immunoSEQ multiplex PCR, yet TCRdb's version contains in-frame clones alone and is incomplete. The sample records 110,000 to 150,000 clones, 85% to 95% being singletons. The germline V gene has CDR1 SEHNR and CDR2 FQNEAQ (reference sequence). The CDR3 loop spans 13 amino acids. V lost 6 bases and J lost 4, with 12 bases in between. The sequencing here drew on peripheral blood, taken after recovery from COVID-19. This TCR came from an adult who had recovered from COVID-19. V is TRBV7-9 and J is TRBJ1-1, with D possibly TRBD1 on 5 matching bases. The CDR3 sequence: CASSTRVATEAFF. In DNA, the CDR3 is TGTGCCAGCAGTACCAGGGTGGCCACTGAAGCTTTCTTT.